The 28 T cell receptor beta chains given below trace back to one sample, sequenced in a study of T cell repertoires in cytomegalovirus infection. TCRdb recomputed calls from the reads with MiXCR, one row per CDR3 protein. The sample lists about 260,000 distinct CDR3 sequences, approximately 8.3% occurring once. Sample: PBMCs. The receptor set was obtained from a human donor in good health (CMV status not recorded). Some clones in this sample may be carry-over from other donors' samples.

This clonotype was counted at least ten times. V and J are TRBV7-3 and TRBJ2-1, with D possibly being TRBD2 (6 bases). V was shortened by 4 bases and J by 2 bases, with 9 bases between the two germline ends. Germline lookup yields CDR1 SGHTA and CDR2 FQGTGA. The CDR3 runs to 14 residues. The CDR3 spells CASSSGGTYNEQFF. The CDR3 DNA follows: TGTGCCAGCAGCTCCGGGGGTACCTACAATGAGCAGTTCTTC.

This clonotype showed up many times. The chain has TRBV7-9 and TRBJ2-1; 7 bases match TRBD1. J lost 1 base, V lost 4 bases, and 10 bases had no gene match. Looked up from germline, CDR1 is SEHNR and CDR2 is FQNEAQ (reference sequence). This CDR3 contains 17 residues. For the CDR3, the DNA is TGTGCCAGCAGCTCGAACATTCGACAGGGTTCCTACAATGAGCAGTTCTTC. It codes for CASSSNIRQGSYNEQFF.

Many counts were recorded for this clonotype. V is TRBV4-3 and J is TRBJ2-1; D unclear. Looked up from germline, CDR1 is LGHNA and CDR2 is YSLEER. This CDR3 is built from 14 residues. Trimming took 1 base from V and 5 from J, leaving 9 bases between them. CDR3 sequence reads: CASSQVSRNNEQFF. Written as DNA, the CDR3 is TGCGCCAGCAGCCAAGTAAGCAGGAACAATGAGCAGTTCTTC.

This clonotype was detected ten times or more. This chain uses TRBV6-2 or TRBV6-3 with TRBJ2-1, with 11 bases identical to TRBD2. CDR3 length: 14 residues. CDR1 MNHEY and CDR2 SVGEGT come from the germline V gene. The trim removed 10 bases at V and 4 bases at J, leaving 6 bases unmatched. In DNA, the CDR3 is TGTGCCACCACGGGACTAGCGGTTTACAATGAGCAGTTCTTC. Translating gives CATTGLAVYNEQFF.

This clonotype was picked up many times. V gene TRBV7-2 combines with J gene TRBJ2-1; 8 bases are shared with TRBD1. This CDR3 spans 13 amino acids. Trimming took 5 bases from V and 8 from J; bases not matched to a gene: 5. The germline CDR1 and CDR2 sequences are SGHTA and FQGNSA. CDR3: CASSPQGAHEQFF. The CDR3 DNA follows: TGTGCCAGCAGCCCGCAGGGGGCCCATGAGCAGTTCTTC.

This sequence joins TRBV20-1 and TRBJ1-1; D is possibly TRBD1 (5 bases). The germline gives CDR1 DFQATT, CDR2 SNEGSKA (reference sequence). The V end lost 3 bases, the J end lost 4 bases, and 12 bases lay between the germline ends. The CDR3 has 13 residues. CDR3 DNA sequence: TGCAGTGCTAGGGGGGGATCGGGCACTGAAGCTTTCTTT. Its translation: CSARGGSGTEAFF.

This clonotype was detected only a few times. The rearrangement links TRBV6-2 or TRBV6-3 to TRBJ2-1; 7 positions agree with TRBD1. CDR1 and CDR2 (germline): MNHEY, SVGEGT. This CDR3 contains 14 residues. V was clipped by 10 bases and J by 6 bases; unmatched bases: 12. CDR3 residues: CATIRQGFVNEQFF. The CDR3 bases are TGTGCCACCATTAGACAGGGTTTTGTCAATGAGCAGTTCTTC.

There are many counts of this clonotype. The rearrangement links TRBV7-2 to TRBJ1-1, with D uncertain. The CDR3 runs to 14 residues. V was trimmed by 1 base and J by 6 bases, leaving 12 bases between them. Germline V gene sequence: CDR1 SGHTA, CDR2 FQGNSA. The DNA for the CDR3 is TGTGCCAGCAGCTTAGGGGGTAGTTCACCTGAAGCTTTCTTT. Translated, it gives CASSLGGSSPEAFF.

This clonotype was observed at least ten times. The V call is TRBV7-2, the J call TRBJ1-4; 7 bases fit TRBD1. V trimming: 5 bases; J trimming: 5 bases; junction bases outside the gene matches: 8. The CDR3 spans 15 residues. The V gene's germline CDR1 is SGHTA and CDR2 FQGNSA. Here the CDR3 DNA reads TGTGCCAGCAGCACCCCCGGGACAGTGAATGAAAAACTGTTTTTT. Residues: CASSTPGTVNEKLFF. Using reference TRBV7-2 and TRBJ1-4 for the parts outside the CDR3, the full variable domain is GAGVSQSPSNKVTEKGKDVELRCDPISGHTALYWYRQSLGQGLEFLIYFQGNSAPDKSGLPSDRFSAERTGGSVSTLTIQRTQQEDSAVYLCASSTPGTVNEKLFFGSGTQLSVL.

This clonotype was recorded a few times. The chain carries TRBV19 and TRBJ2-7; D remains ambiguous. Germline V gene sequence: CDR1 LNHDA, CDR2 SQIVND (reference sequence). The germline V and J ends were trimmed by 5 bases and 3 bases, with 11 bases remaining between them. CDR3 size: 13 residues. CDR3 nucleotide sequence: TGTGCCAGTAGTGTCCAAGCCAACTACGAGCAGTACTTC. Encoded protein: CASSVQANYEQYF.

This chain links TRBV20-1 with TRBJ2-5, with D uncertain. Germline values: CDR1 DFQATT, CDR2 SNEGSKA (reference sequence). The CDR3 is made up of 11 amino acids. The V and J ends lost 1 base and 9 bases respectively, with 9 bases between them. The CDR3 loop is CSARGQVAQYF. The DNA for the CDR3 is TGCAGTGCTAGAGGCCAAGTGGCCCAGTACTTC.

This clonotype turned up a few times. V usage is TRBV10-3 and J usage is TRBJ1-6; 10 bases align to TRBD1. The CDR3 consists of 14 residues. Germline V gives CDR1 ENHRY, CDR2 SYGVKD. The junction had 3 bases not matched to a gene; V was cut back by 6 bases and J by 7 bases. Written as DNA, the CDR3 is TGTGCCATCAGGCCGGGACAGGGGAATTCACCCCTCCACTTT. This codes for CAIRPGQGNSPLHF.

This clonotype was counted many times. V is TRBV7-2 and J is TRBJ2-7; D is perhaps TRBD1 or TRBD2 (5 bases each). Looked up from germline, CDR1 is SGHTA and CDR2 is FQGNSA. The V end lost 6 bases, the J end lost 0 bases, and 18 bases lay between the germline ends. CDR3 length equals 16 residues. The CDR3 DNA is TGTGCCAGCAGTCTATTCGGGGCAGGAGCCTCCTACGAGCAGTACTTC. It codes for CASSLFGAGASYEQYF.

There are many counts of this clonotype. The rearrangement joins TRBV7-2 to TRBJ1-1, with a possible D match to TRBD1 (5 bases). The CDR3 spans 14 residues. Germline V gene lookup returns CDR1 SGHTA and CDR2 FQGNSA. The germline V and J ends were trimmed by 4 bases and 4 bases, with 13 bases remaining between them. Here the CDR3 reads CASSSPGQGTEAFF. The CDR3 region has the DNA TGTGCCAGCAGCTCTCCGGGTCAGGGCACTGAAGCTTTCTTT.

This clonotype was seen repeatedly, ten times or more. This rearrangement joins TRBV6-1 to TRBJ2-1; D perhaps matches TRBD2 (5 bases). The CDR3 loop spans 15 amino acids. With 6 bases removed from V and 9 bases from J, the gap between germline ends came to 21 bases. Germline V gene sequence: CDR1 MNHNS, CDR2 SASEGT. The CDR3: CASSPTGSRQGEQFF. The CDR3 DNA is TGTGCCAGCAGCCCCACGGGGTCCCGTCAAGGTGAGCAGTTCTTC.

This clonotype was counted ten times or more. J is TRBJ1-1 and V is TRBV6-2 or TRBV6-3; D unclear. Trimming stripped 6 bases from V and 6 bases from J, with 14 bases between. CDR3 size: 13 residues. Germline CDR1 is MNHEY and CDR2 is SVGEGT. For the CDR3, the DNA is TGTGCCAGCAGCTCCCCAGGCCCCGCTGAAGCTTTCTTT. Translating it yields CASSSPGPAEAFF.

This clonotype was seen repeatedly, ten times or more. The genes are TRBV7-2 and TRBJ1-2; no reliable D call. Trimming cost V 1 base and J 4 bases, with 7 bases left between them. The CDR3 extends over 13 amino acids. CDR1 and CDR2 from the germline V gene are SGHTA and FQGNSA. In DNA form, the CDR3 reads TGTGCCAGCAGCTTAGGGGCACCCTATGGCTACACCTTC. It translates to CASSLGAPYGYTF. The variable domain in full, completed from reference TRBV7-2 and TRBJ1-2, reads GAGVSQSPSNKVTEKGKDVELRCDPISGHTALYWYRQSLGQGLEFLIYFQGNSAPDKSGLPSDRFSAERTGGSVSTLTIQRTQQEDSAVYLCASSLGAPYGYTFGSGTRLTVV.

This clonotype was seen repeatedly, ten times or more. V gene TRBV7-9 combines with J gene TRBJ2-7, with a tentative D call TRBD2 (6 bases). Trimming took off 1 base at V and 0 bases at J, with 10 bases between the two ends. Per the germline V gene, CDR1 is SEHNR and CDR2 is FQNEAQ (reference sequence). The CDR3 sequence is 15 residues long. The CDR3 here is CASSLVAESSYEQYF. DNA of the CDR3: TGTGCCAGCAGCTTAGTAGCGGAGAGCTCCTACGAGCAGTACTTC.

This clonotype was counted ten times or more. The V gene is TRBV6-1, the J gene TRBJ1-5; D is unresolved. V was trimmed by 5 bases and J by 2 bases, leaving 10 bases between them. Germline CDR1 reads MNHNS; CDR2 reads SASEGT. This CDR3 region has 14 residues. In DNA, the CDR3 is TGTGCCAGCAGTTCAAAAATCGGCAATCAGCCCCAGCATTTT. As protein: CASSSKIGNQPQHF.

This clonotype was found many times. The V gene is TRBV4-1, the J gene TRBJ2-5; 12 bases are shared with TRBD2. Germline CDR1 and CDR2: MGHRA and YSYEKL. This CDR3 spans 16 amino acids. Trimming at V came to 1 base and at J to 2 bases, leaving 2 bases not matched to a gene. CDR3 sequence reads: CASSQVLAGGQETQYF. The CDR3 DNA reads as TGCGCCAGCAGCCAAGTCCTAGCGGGAGGGCAAGAGACCCAGTACTTC.

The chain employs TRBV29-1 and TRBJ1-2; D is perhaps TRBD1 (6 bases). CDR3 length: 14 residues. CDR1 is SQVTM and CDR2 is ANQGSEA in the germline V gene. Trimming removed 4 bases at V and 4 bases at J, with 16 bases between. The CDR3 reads CSVVKGQPIYGYTF. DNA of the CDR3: TGCAGCGTTGTAAAAGGACAGCCGATCTATGGCTACACCTTC.

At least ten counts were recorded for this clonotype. In DNA, the CDR3 is TGCGCCAGCAGCCACGGGACCCGGGCGACTAATGAAAAACTGTTTTTT. It translates to CASSHGTRATNEKLFF. V usage is TRBV5-1 and J usage is TRBJ1-4, with D perhaps matching TRBD1 (5 bases). From germline, CDR1 is SGHRS and CDR2 YFSETQ. The CDR3 spans 16 residues. V was pared by 4 bases and J by 2 bases, with 15 bases between.

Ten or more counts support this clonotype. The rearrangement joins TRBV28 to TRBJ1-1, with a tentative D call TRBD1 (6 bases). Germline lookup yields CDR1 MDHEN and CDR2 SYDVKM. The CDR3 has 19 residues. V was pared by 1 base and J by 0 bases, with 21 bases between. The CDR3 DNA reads TGTGCCAGCAGTTTATATCTTGGGGGCGAGGGCCAGATGAACACTGAAGCTTTCTTT. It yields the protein CASSLYLGGEGQMNTEAFF.

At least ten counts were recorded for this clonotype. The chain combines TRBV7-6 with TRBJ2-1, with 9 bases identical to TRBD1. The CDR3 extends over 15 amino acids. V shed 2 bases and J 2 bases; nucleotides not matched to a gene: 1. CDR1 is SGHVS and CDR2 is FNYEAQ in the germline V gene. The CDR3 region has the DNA TGTGCCAGCAGCTTAAGACAGGGGGCCTACAATGAGCAGTTCTTC. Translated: CASSLRQGAYNEQFF.

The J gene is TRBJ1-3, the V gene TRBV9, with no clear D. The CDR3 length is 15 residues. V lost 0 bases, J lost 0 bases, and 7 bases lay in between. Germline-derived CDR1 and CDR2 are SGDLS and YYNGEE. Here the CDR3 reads CASSVESLSGNTIYF. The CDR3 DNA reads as TGTGCCAGCAGCGTAGAATCTCTCTCTGGAAACACCATATATTTT. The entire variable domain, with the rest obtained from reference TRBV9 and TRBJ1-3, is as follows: DSGVTQTPKHLITATGQRVTLRCSPRSGDLSVYWYQQSLDQGLQFLIQYYNGEERAKGNILERFSAQQFPDLHSELNLSSLELGDSALYFCASSVESLSGNTIYFGEGSWLTVV.

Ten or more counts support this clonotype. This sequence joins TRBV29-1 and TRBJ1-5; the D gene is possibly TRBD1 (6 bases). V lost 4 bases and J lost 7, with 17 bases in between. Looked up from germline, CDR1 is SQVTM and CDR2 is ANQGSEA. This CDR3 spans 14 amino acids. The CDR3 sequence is CSVGGRPGEQPQHF. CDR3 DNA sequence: TGCAGCGTTGGGGGGCGACCGGGAGAGCAGCCCCAGCATTTT.

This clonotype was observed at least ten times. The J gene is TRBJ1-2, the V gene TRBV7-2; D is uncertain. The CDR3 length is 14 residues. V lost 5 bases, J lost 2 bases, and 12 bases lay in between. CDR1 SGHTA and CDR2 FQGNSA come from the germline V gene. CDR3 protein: CASSPTVTNYGYTF. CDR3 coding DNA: TGTGCCAGCAGCCCCACAGTGACCAACTATGGCTACACCTTC.

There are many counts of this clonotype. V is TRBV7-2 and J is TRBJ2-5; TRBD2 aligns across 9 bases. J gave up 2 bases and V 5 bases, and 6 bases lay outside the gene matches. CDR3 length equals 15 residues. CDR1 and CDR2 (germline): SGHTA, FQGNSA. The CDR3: CASSRQTSGQETQYF. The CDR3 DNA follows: TGTGCCAGCAGCCGACAGACTAGCGGACAAGAGACCCAGTACTTC. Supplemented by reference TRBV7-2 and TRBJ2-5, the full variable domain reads GAGVSQSPSNKVTEKGKDVELRCDPISGHTALYWYRQSLGQGLEFLIYFQGNSAPDKSGLPSDRFSAERTGGSVSTLTIQRTQQEDSAVYLCASSRQTSGQETQYFGPGTRLLVL.